This T cell receptor (beta chain) originates from a study of cytomegalovirus exposure and HLA in healthy donors. Whole-study findings and limits: Association with HLA alleles at 0.05 false discovery rate was found for 15,000 or so TCR beta sequences in a later analysis. Follow-up analysis found HLA locus-dependent TCR association rates, highest for DRB1 and lowest for HLA-C. Reportedly, HLA-A and HLA-B alleles of most subjects were accurately predicted from TCR beta. Earlier analysis looked at TCR beta V segments, and most were productive about 87% or about 30% of the time.

It was with 60 Vbeta and 13 Jbeta primers that the PCR ran. Only in-frame clones appear in the TCRdb table, and some are missing; sequencing was by immunoSEQ multiplex PCR. Among more than 250,000 clones, 70% to 90% were seen once, and the ten largest hold more than 2%. Germline V CDR1 and CDR2: SGHVS, FQNEAQ. V was cut by 7 bases and J by 1 base, with 13 bases left in between. This CDR3 is 14 amino acids long. This clone occurred once. Its antigen remains unidentified. The chain is built from TRBV7-8 and TRBJ2-5; D perhaps matches TRBD2 (6 bases). This sequence originates from a woman aged 18-29 years in good health and CMV-seronegative. The sample consisted of PBMCs. The CDR3 nucleotides read TGTGCCAGCAATCCATGGGGGGTCCAAGAGACCCAGTACTTC. This codes for CASNPWGVQETQYF.